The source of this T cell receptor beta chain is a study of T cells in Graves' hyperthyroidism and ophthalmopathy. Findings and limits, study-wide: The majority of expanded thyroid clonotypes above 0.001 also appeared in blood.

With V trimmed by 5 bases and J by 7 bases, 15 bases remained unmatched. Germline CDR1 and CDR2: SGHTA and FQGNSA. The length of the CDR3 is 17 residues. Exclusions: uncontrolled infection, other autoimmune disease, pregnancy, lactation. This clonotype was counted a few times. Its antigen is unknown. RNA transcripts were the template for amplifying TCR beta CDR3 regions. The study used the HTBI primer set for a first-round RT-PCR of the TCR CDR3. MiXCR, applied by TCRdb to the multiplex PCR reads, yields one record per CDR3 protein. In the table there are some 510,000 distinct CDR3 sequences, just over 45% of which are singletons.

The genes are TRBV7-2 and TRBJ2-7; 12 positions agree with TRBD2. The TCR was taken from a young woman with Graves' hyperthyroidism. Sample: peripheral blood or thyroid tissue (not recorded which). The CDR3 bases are TGTGCCAGCAGCCAAGCGGAGCCCGGACTAGCGGGATGGGAGCAGTACTTC. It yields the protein CASSQAEPGLAGWEQYF.